This entry describes one T cell receptor (beta chain). Ages ranged from roughly 18 to 100 years, with residence in 20 to 30 US areas. The data stem from a study of blood T cell repertoires in COVID-19. About the study: PBMCs, B-cell-depleted T cells, or T cells provided the cDNA or gDNA that made up the material.

The length of the CDR3 is 13 residues. CDR1 and CDR2 (germline): MNHEY, SVGEGT. Trimming cost V 3 bases and J 6 bases, with 11 bases left between them. Profiling relied on immunoSEQ multiplex PCR, and the TCRdb table lists in-frame clones only, not all of them. The table shows 180,000 or so clones, with 80% to 85% occurring only once. Sequencing was performed on PBMCs or T cells enriched from blood (not recorded which). The rearrangement uses TRBV6-2 or TRBV6-3 and TRBJ1-2; tentatively, D is TRBD1 (5 bases). This TCR was sampled from a woman aged 55-70 years who had recovered from COVID-19. DNA for the CDR3: TGTGCCAGCAGTTATGGGCAGGGAAATGGCTACACCTTC. It specifies CASSYGQGNGYTF.